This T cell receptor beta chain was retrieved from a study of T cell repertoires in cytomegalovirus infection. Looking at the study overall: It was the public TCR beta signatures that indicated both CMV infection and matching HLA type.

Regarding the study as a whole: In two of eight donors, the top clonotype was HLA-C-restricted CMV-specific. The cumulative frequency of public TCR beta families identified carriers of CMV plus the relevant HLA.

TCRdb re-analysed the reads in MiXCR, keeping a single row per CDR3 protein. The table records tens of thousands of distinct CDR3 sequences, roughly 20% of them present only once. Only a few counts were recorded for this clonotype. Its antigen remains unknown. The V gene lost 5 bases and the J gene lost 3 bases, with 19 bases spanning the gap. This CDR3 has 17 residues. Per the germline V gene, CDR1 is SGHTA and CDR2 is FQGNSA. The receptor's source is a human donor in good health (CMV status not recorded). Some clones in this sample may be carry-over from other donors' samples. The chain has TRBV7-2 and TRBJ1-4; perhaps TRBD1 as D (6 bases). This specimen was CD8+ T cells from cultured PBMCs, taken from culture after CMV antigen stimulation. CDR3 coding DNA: TGTGCCAGCAGCCCTAGGTCGGGGGGCGCGGCTAATGAAAAACTGTTTTTT. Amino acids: CASSPRSGGAANEKLFF.